The present entry profiles one TCR beta chain with its context. The antigen is unknown. This record comes from a study of human thymus T cells. Among the donors, all were healthy Finnish infants having corrective surgery for congenital heart defects. An approximately 0.5-1 mL peripheral blood aliquot was taken intraoperatively from four of eight donors. All available leukocytes, rather than a set cell count, yielded the blood DNA. Notes on the study in general: Among thymic and blood repertoires, usage of V and J genes appeared biased.

The method was immunoSEQ multiplex PCR; TCRdb's version includes in-frame clones alone and lacks a portion of them. The sample has tens of thousands of clones; approximately 95% are singletons. Sample: blood. The receptor comes from a boy in the first two years of life with a congenital heart defect but otherwise immunologically healthy.

CDR3 nucleotides: TGTGCCAGCAGCATTCTAAGGTCAGATACGCAGTATTTT. Encoded protein: CASSILRSDTQYF. The chain carries TRBV7-6 and TRBJ2-3; D call uncertain. This CDR3 contains 13 residues. Trimming cost V 5 bases and J 4 bases, with 10 bases left between them. CDR1 is SGHVS and CDR2 is FNYEAQ in the germline V gene.